This record looks at one T cell receptor (beta chain) sequence and its context. Its antigen is unidentified. The germline gene is not matched at one end of the junction; a read error may be the cause. The sample originates from a study of tumor-infiltrating lymphocytes in primary liver carcinoma. Across the whole study: The study enrolled male and female patients aged 30 to 69 years. Sequenced samples came back with roughly 3.65 to 7.5 million productive TCRbeta reads, and the counts looked alike across tissue types.

Total RNA amounting to 500 ng was the source from which TCR beta cDNA was made with a constant-region primer. TCR beta libraries came from three nested multiplex PCR rounds using slightly modified ARM-PCR. Each of the first two PCR rounds ran approximately 9 cycles with TRBV1-TRBV30 forward and C-beta reverse primers. TCRdb used MiXCR to reprocess the multiplex PCR reads, holding one entry per CDR3 protein. The table has approximately 73,000 distinct CDR3 sequences, 71% seen once. CDR3 length: 12 residues. In germline, CDR1 is SQVTM, CDR2 ANQGSEA. Broader study findings: Tumors had a top-250-clone fraction that was significantly higher than blood (p = 0.039). Tumor-adjacent and tumor-blood pairs overlapped less than tumor region pairs did.

Starting material for RNA and DNA co-extraction consisted of about 20-33 mg of unsorted bulk tissue. The TCR originated in a woman in her sixties or seventies with primary liver carcinoma and hepatitis B virus infection. Material for sequencing was liver tumor tissue from sampling region 4. Stated subset: tumor region T4, right-lateral pole. The genes are TRBV29-1 and TRBJ2-2; either TRBD1 or TRBD2 may fit D (5 bases each). In DNA form, the CDR3 reads TGCGGCGGGCGCGACAGAACCGGGGAGCTGGTTTTT. Translating gives CGGRDRTGELVF.